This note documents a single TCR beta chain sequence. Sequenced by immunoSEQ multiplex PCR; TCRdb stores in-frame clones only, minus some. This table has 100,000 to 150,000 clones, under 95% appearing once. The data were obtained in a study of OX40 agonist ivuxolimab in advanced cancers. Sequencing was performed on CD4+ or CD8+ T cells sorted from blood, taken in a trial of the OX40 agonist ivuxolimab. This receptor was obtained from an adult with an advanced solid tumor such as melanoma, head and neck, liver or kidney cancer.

For the CDR3, the DNA is TGTGCCAGCAGCCAACTAGGCCATGTTAGCACAGATACGCAGTATTTT. This sequence encodes CASSQLGHVSTDTQYF. The chain uses TRBV27 and TRBJ2-3, with D perhaps matching TRBD2 (5 bases). In germline, CDR1 is MNHEY, CDR2 SMNVEV (reference sequence). CDR3 length: 16 residues. Trimming took off 6 bases at V and 0 bases at J, with 16 bases between the two ends.